These 32 T cell receptor beta chains came from one sample sequenced in a study of OX40 agonist ivuxolimab in advanced cancers. Measured with immunoSEQ multiplex PCR; TCRdb has only the in-frame clones, and not every one. Seen here are some 65,000 clones, around 84% observed once, and the top ten hold approximately 4%. The specimen was CD4+ or CD8+ T cells sorted from blood, collected in a trial of the OX40 agonist ivuxolimab. The receptors here all came from an adult with an advanced solid tumor such as melanoma, head and neck, liver or kidney cancer.

V usage is TRBV5-1 and J usage is TRBJ2-2; 7 nucleotides align to TRBD2. With 5 bases clipped from V and 4 bases from J, the junction kept 5 bases outside the gene matches. The germline gives CDR1 SGHRS, CDR2 YFSETQ. This CDR3 region has 14 residues. The CDR3 loop is CASSEAGPTGELFF. CDR3 coding DNA: TGCGCCAGCAGTGAAGCGGGACCCACCGGGGAGCTGTTTTTT.

This clone was picked up one time. This chain links TRBV5-6 with TRBJ2-2; 7 bases fit TRBD2. From germline, CDR1 is SGHDT and CDR2 YYEEEE. J gave up 4 bases and V 2 bases, and 5 bases lay outside the gene matches. The CDR3 totals 15 residues. CDR3 sequence (DNA): TGTGCCAGCAGCTTATTAGCGGGCCTCACCGGGGAGCTGTTTTTT. Amino acids: CASSLLAGLTGELFF.

This clone is medium-sized by share. The CDR3 spells CASRNRLARGEQYF. The CDR3 DNA follows: TGTGCCAGCAGAAATCGACTCGCTCGGGGCGAGCAGTACTTC. The chain carries TRBV13 and TRBJ2-7; D possibly corresponds to TRBD2 (5 bases). Germline CDR1 PRHDT, CDR2 FYEKMQ (reference sequence). Trimming left V 6 bases short and J 6 bases short, with 18 bases between. The CDR3 contains 14 residues.

This sequence joins TRBV6-1 and TRBJ1-2, with D tentatively TRBD1 (5 bases). Trimming stripped 1 base from V and 4 bases from J, with 16 bases between. The CDR3 runs to 16 residues. Germline lookup yields CDR1 MNHNS and CDR2 SASEGT. The CDR3 sequence is CASSEGIAGFFYGYTF. In nucleotides, the CDR3 is TGTGCCAGCAGTGAAGGTATTGCAGGGTTTTTCTATGGCTACACCTTC.

The V and J genes are TRBV6-1 and TRBJ1-2, with 7 bases matching TRBD1. V gave up 6 bases and J gave up 6 bases; unmatched junction bases: 10. The CDR3 is 14 amino acids. The germline gives CDR1 MNHNS, CDR2 SASEGT. The CDR3 DNA reads as TGTGCCAGCAGATCTACAGGGGACCGAAATGGCTACACCTTC. This encodes CASRSTGDRNGYTF.

The chain is built from TRBV27 and TRBJ2-1; D might be TRBD2 (5 bases). The CDR3 length is 13 residues. Germline CDR1 MNHEY, CDR2 SMNVEV (reference sequence). V was trimmed by 5 bases and J by 9 bases, leaving 14 bases between them. CDR3 region: CASSRDRLSEQFF. The CDR3 nucleotides read TGTGCCAGCAGTCGGGATAGATTGAGTGAGCAGTTCTTC.

The chain couples TRBV10-3 to TRBJ1-2, with 7 bases fitting TRBD1. The CDR3 runs 15 residues. Per the germline V gene, CDR1 is ENHRY and CDR2 is SYGVKD. The J segment lost 1 base and the V segment lost 5 bases, leaving 7 bases of the junction unmatched. The CDR3 sequence is CAISRDSLINYGYTF. CDR3 in DNA: TGTGCCATCAGTCGGGACAGCCTTATTAACTATGGCTACACCTTC.

This rearrangement joins TRBV28 to TRBJ1-3, with D perhaps matching TRBD1 (6 bases). The germline V and J ends were trimmed by 8 bases and 5 bases, with 10 bases remaining between them. Germline lookup yields CDR1 MDHEN and CDR2 SYDVKM. The CDR3 has 12 amino acids. The CDR3 region is CASGGARNTIYF. The CDR3 region has the DNA TGTGCCAGCGGGGGGGCCCGAAACACCATATATTTT.

The rearrangement uses TRBV18 and TRBJ1-6; D is unresolved. The V gene's germline CDR1 is KGHSH and CDR2 LQKENI. The CDR3 totals 16 residues. V gave up 0 bases and J gave up 9 bases, with 15 bases separating them. The CDR3 coding sequence is TGTGCCAGCTCACCACCGGACTCACTTCTGGGTTCACCCCTCCACTTT. Its translation: CASSPPDSLLGSPLHF.

This clone has just one count. The chain links TRBV5-1 to TRBJ1-1, with 7 positions matching TRBD1. The V gene end was trimmed by 5 bases and the J gene end by 0 bases; junction bases not matched to a gene: 7. Germline V gene lookup returns CDR1 SGHRS and CDR2 YFSETQ. The CDR3 totals 15 residues. The CDR3 here is CASSSGDSMNTEAFF. The CDR3 region has the DNA TGCGCCAGCAGTTCCGGGGACAGTATGAACACTGAAGCTTTCTTT.

This clone was counted once. This chain joins TRBV30 and TRBJ1-4; a possible D gene is TRBD1 (6 bases). V lost 7 bases, J lost 8 bases, and 17 bases lay in between. Germline V CDR1 and CDR2: GTSNPN, SVGIG (reference sequence). The CDR3 has 13 amino acids. The CDR3 region is CASQTGSKEKLFF. The CDR3, as DNA: TGTGCCTCACAAACAGGGTCGAAAGAAAAACTGTTTTTT.

V and J are TRBV14 and TRBJ2-7; unclear D gene. Trimming removed 3 bases at V and 6 bases at J, with 12 bases between. In germline, CDR1 is SGHDN, CDR2 FVKESK. The CDR3 sequence is 13 residues long. CDR3 coding DNA: TGTGCCAGCAGCCAGATTCCCTCCGGCGAGCAGTACTTC. It translates to CASSQIPSGEQYF.

This chain links TRBV4-2 with TRBJ2-6, with D hard to call. The CDR3 consists of 13 residues. The V gene lost 4 bases and the J gene lost 4 bases, with 5 bases spanning the gap. In germline, CDR1 is LGHNA, CDR2 YNFKEQ. For the CDR3, the DNA is TGTGCCAGCAGCCCCGCGGGGGCCAACGTCCTGACTTTC. Residues: CASSPAGANVLTF.

This clone has a single count. The chain has TRBV2 and TRBJ2-7, with 8 bases fitting TRBD2. After removal of 8 bases from V and 2 bases from J, the junction contained 5 bases not matched to a gene. The germline V gene has CDR1 SNHLY and CDR2 FYNNEI. This CDR3 is 13 amino acids long. CDR3 in DNA: TGTGCCAGCCAACTAGCGGTTACCTACGAGCAGTACTTC. It codes for CASQLAVTYEQYF. Full variable domain (missing parts from reference TRBV2 and TRBJ2-7): EPEVTQTPSHQVTQMGQEVILRCVPISNHLYFYWYRQILGQKVEFLVSFYNNEISEKSEIFDDQFSVERPDGSNFTLKIRSTKLEDSAMYFCASQLAVTYEQYFGPGTRLTVT.

This rearrangement joins TRBV6-5 to TRBJ2-7; TRBD1 matches 9 bases. V shed 1 base and J 6 bases; nucleotides not matched to a gene: 1. The CDR3 runs 13 residues. Germline V gene data show CDR1 as MNHEY and CDR2 as SVGAGI. The CDR3 here is CASSYYRGREQYF. The CDR3 DNA sequence: TGTGCCAGCAGTTACTACAGGGGGCGCGAGCAGTACTTC.

This clone has a handful of counts. The rearrangement joins TRBV19 to TRBJ1-4; D remains unclear. The germline V and J ends were trimmed by 4 bases and 8 bases, with 14 bases remaining between them. Germline loops: CDR1 LNHDA, CDR2 SQIVND (reference sequence). The CDR3 consists of 14 residues. The CDR3 here is CASSKDPRGEKLFF. CDR3 nucleotide sequence: TGTGCCAGTAGTAAGGATCCCCGGGGAGAAAAACTGTTTTTT.

V is TRBV11-3 and J is TRBJ1-2; D unclear. Per the germline V gene, CDR1 is SGHNT and CDR2 is YENEEA. The CDR3 loop spans 14 amino acids. Trimming shortened V by 0 bases and J by 8 bases, and 13 bases separated the two germline ends. In DNA, the CDR3 is TGTGCCAGCAGCTTAGATCTAAATCGAGGAGGCTACACCTTC. It encodes CASSLDLNRGGYTF. Using reference TRBV11-3 and TRBJ1-2 for the parts outside the CDR3, the full variable domain is EAGVVQSPRYKIIEKKQPVAFWCNPISGHNTLYWYLQNLGQGPELLIRYENEEAVDDSQLPKDRFSAERLKGVDSTLKIQPAELGDSAVYLCASSLDLNRGGYTFGSGTRLTVV.

The gene calls are TRBV9 and TRBJ2-2; TRBD1 agrees at 9 bases. The CDR3 contains 15 residues. With V trimmed by 4 bases and J by 3 bases, 4 bases remained unmatched. Germline loops: CDR1 SGDLS, CDR2 YYNGEE. CDR3 in DNA: TGTGCCAGCAGCAGACAGGGGGGAGACACCGGGGAGCTGTTTTTT. Translated: CASSRQGGDTGELFF. Filled out from reference TRBV9 and TRBJ2-2, the complete variable domain reads DSGVTQTPKHLITATGQRVTLRCSPRSGDLSVYWYQQSLDQGLQFLIQYYNGEERAKGNILERFSAQQFPDLHSELNLSSLELGDSALYFCASSRQGGDTGELFFGEGSRLTVL.

V usage is TRBV5-4 and J usage is TRBJ1-3; maybe TRBD1 (6 bases). This CDR3 has 16 residues. Germline-derived CDR1 and CDR2 are SGHNT and YYREEE (reference sequence). Trimming took 0 bases from V and 2 from J, leaving 12 bases between them. The CDR3 nucleotides are TGTGCCAGCAGCTTGGAAGGGGGGGCGCCTGGAAACACCATATATTTT. Amino acid sequence: CASSLEGGAPGNTIYF.

This clone occurred a few times. The chain carries TRBV30 and TRBJ1-6, with unresolved D. Germline V lookup: CDR1 GTSNPN, CDR2 SVGIG (reference sequence). This CDR3 region has 13 residues. Trimming stripped 7 bases from V and 5 bases from J, with 12 bases between. The DNA of the CDR3 is TGTGCCTTCGAGGGCCTTCATAATTCACCCCTCCACTTT. It encodes CAFEGLHNSPLHF.

The chain carries TRBV7-2 and TRBJ2-3; TRBD2 aligns across 8 bases. The CDR3 is 16 residues long. Germline CDR1 SGHTA, CDR2 FQGNSA. V lost 5 bases and J lost 4; bases outside the gene matches: 11. The CDR3 DNA reads as TGTGCCAGCAGCATTAGCGGCGGGGGGCCTGCAGATACGCAGTATTTT. It codes for CASSISGGGPADTQYF. Full variable domain (outside the CDR3, taken from reference TRBV7-2 and TRBJ2-3): GAGVSQSPSNKVTEKGKDVELRCDPISGHTALYWYRQSLGQGLEFLIYFQGNSAPDKSGLPSDRFSAERTGGSVSTLTIQRTQQEDSAVYLCASSISGGGPADTQYFGPGTRLTVL.

The gene calls are TRBV11-2 and TRBJ2-7, with 7 nucleotides matching TRBD1. V lost 2 bases, J lost 4 bases, and 8 bases stayed unmatched. CDR1 is SGHAT and CDR2 is FQNNGV in the germline V gene. The CDR3 extends over 15 amino acids. CDR3 DNA sequence: TGTGCCAGCAGCTTAATCCCGCAGGGGGTGTACGAGCAGTACTTC. Translated, it gives CASSLIPQGVYEQYF.

This clone was found once. The chain couples TRBV4-1 to TRBJ1-6; possibly TRBD1 for D (6 bases). Germline V gene lookup returns CDR1 MGHRA and CDR2 YSYEKL. This CDR3 has 18 residues. The V gene lost 1 base and the J gene lost 5 bases, with 18 bases spanning the gap. The CDR3: CASSQAPGGRVNNSPLHF. CDR3 DNA sequence: TGCGCCAGCAGCCAAGCCCCGGGGGGCAGAGTCAATAATTCACCCCTCCACTTT.

The rearrangement joins TRBV29-1 to TRBJ2-1, with D unresolved. This CDR3 spans 14 amino acids. V was trimmed by 6 bases and J by 0 bases, leaving 12 bases between them. CDR1 is SQVTM, CDR2 ANQGSEA, per germline. CDR3 protein: CSVPEFSSYNEQFF. CDR3 DNA: TGCAGCGTACCAGAGTTTAGCTCCTACAATGAGCAGTTCTTC.

The chain carries TRBV7-9 and TRBJ1-1; D is uncertain. The CDR3 length is 14 residues. Per the germline V gene, CDR1 is SEHNR and CDR2 is FQNEAQ (reference sequence). Trimming pared 5 bases from V and 6 bases from J, leaving 16 bases between. The CDR3 coding sequence is TGTGCCAGCAGCCCCTTGCGGGCGGCGGCTGAAGCTTTCTTT. It translates to CASSPLRAAAEAFF.

This clone was picked up a small number of times. The chain carries TRBV5-1 and TRBJ2-2; the match to TRBD2 covers 7 bases. The V segment lost 6 bases and the J segment 5 bases; nucleotides outside the gene matches: 7. The CDR3 sequence is 14 residues long. Germline V lookup: CDR1 SGHRS, CDR2 YFSETQ. DNA of the CDR3: TGCGCCAGCAAGGGCGGGAGCAGTACCGGGGAGCTGTTTTTT. Amino acids: CASKGGSSTGELFF. Combining the CDR3 with reference TRBV5-1 and TRBJ2-2 gives the whole variable domain KAGVTQTPRYLIKTRGQQVTLSCSPISGHRSVSWYQQTPGQGLQFLFEYFSETQRNKGNFPGRFSGRQFSNSRSEMNVSTLELGDSALYLCASKGGSSTGELFFGEGSRLTVL.

The gene calls are TRBV7-8 and TRBJ2-3; TRBD2 matches at 14 bases. With V trimmed by 5 bases and J by 8 bases, 6 bases remained unmatched. The CDR3 spans 15 residues. Germline V CDR1 and CDR2: SGHVS, FQNEAQ. The CDR3 reads CASSLTGTSGGTQYF. The CDR3 DNA follows: TGTGCCAGCAGCCTAACGGGGACTAGCGGGGGTACGCAGTATTTT. The whole variable domain, remainder taken from reference TRBV7-8 and TRBJ2-3, is GAGVSQSPRYKVAKRGQDVALRCDPISGHVSLFWYQQALGQGPEFLTYFQNEAQLDKSGLPSDRFFAERPEGSVSTLKIQRTQQEDSAVYLCASSLTGTSGGTQYFGPGTRLTVL.

In this sample, this clone turned up once. CDR3 sequence (DNA): TGTGCCAGCAGCAAGATCGGACAGGGGGCTAACGAGCAGTACTTC. It specifies CASSKIGQGANEQYF. The chain links TRBV21-1 to TRBJ2-7; TRBD1, the table's D call, lacks a check against the DNA. TRBV21-1 is labeled a pseudogene. There are 15 residues in the CDR3.

The V gene is TRBV7-3, the J gene TRBJ2-5; 7 nucleotides line up with TRBD2. The germline V gene encodes CDR1 SGHTA and CDR2 FQGTGA. The V and J ends lost 5 bases and 0 bases, in that order; junction bases with no gene match: 6. The CDR3 is 15 amino acids. CDR3 nucleotides: TGTGCCAGCAGCCCTTCCGCGGGGGACCAAGAGACCCAGTACTTC. Its translation: CASSPSAGDQETQYF.

This chain connects TRBV18 to TRBJ2-5; D remains unclear. This CDR3 is built from 15 residues. Germline assignment: CDR1 KGHSH and CDR2 LQKENI. V was shortened by 3 bases and J by 1 base, with 12 bases between the two germline ends. DNA of the CDR3: TGTGCCAGCTCACCGCTCCTTGGGTTCCAAGAGACCCAGTACTTC. As protein: CASSPLLGFQETQYF.

This chain uses TRBV7-3 with TRBJ2-4; D ambiguous. V lost 0 bases and J lost 6, with 6 bases in between. The length of the CDR3 is 13 residues. Germline CDR1 SGHTA, CDR2 FQGTGA. The CDR3 is CASSLTAANIQYF. The DNA of the CDR3 is TGTGCCAGCAGCTTAACGGCGGCAAACATTCAGTACTTC. The full variable domain, rest sourced from reference TRBV7-3 and TRBJ2-4, is GAGVSQTPSNKVTEKGKYVELRCDPISGHTALYWYRQSLGQGPEFLIYFQGTGAADDSGLPNDRFFAVRPEGSVSTLKIQRTERGDSAVYLCASSLTAANIQYFGAGTRLSVL.

The rearrangement joins TRBV15 to TRBJ2-3, with a tentative D call TRBD2 (5 bases). Germline V CDR1 and CDR2: LNHNV, YYDKDF (reference sequence). The CDR3 spans 16 residues. V lost 3 bases to trimming and J lost 7 bases, with 20 bases between them. The CDR3 reads CATSRMTGAVGNTQYF. The CDR3 coding sequence is TGTGCCACCAGCAGGATGACCGGAGCGGTGGGAAATACGCAGTATTTT.